The rows below give T cell receptor beta chains drawn from one sample of a study of T cell changes during pregnancy in multiple sclerosis. Clones were read by immunoSEQ multiplex PCR, and TCRdb kept only the in-frame ones, dropping some. The sample records approximately 94,000 clones, about 90% being singletons. Specimen: peripheral blood, collected after pregnancy. All receptors derive from a female donor with multiple sclerosis, enrolled in a pregnancy study. The CDR3 runs from the conserved cysteine through the conserved F or W. The D gene is left open where the match is weak. Clone size appears in some rows only: once, few, many, or a class for an expanded clone.

v_gene,j_gene,d_gene,abundance,CDR3aa,CDR3nt
TRBV7-8,TRBJ1-2,TRBD1,-,CASSATDRGRYGYTF,TGTGCCAGCAGCGCAACGGACAGGGGACGATATGGCTACACCTTC
TRBV7-2,TRBJ2-5,-,-,CASSLVRETQYF,TGTGCCAGCAGCTTAGTTCGGGAGACCCAGTACTTC
TRBV4-1,TRBJ1-5,TRBD1,once,CASSRTGINQPQHF,TGCGCCAGCAGCCGGACAGGAATCAATCAGCCCCAGCATTTT
TRBV14,TRBJ2-5,TRBD2,-,CASSPLAGVETQYF,TGTGCCAGCAGCCCCTTAGCGGGAGTGGAGACCCAGTACTTC
TRBV2,TRBJ1-1,TRBD1,-,CASSPGTGHLEAFF,TGTGCCAGCAGTCCCGGGACAGGTCATCTTGAAGCTTTCTTT
TRBV30,TRBJ1-5,-,-,CAWSGGRNQPQHF,TGTGCCTGGAGTGGAGGGCGCAATCAGCCCCAGCATTTT
TRBV28,TRBJ2-7,TRBD2,-,CASSILTLAEGYEQYF,TGTGCCAGCAGTATCCTAACGCTAGCGGAGGGCTACGAGCAGTACTTC
TRBV5-4,TRBJ2-7,TRBD2,-,CASSSQTGGSYEQYF,TGTGCCAGCAGCTCGCAGACGGGAGGTTCCTACGAGCAGTACTTC
TRBV11-3,TRBJ2-1,-,-,CASSLGRATNEQFF,TGTGCCAGCAGCTTAGGTCGAGCTACCAATGAGCAGTTCTTC
TRBV29-1,TRBJ1-1,TRBD1,-,CSVEDRGQANTEAFF,TGCAGCGTTGAAGATCGGGGACAGGCGAACACTGAAGCTTTCTTT
TRBV5-1,TRBJ2-3,-,-,CASSLLQGGDTQYF,TGCGCCAGCAGCTTGTTACAGGGTGGAGATACGCAGTATTTT
TRBV1,TRBJ2-1,-,-,CTSSQRASGRAGEQFF,TGCACCAGCAGCCAGAGGGCTAGCGGGAGGGCGGGGGAGCAGTTCTTC
TRBV5-4,TRBJ1-3,-,once,CASSRGNTIYF,TGTGCCAGCAGCCGGGGAAACACCATATATTTT
TRBV28,TRBJ2-1,TRBD1,-,CASSRTGTGVRDEQFF,TGTGCCAGCAGTCGAACCGGGACAGGGGTTCGGGATGAGCAGTTCTTC
TRBV5-1,TRBJ2-2,TRBD2,-,CASSYLAGGPPGELFF,TGCGCCAGCAGCTACCTAGCGGGAGGGCCACCCGGGGAGCTGTTTTTT
TRBV18,TRBJ1-5,-,-,CASSLGPWSNQPQHF,TGTGCCAGCTCACTGGGGCCATGGAGCAATCAGCCCCAGCATTTT
TRBV5-1,TRBJ2-7,TRBD1,-,CASSLEGQASYEQYF,TGCGCCAGCAGCTTGGAAGGACAGGCGAGCTACGAGCAGTACTTC
TRBV27,TRBJ1-2,TRBD1,-,CASSFGIIGTGVWGYTF,TGTGCCAGCAGTTTCGGAATCATCGGGACAGGGGTTTGGGGCTACACCTTC
TRBV19,TRBJ2-2,-,-,CASKPGTEYTGELFF,TGTGCCAGTAAGCCCGGGACTGAATACACCGGGGAGCTGTTTTTT
TRBV20-1,TRBJ1-1,-,-,CSAIHNTEAFF,TGCAGTGCTATCCATAACACTGAAGCTTTCTTT
TRBV11-2,TRBJ2-1,-,-,CASSFNGVVRGEQFF,TGTGCCAGCAGCTTTAACGGGGTAGTTAGAGGTGAGCAGTTCTTC
TRBV5-6,TRBJ2-1,TRBD1,-,CASSSPGQGNEQFF,TGTGCCAGCAGCTCGCCGGGACAGGGTAATGAGCAGTTCTTC
TRBV5-4,TRBJ2-7,-,-,CASSLDPGDEQYF,TGTGCCAGCAGCTTGGATCCAGGCGACGAGCAGTACTTC
TRBV9,TRBJ1-2,-,-,CASSVTSTGGYTF,TGTGCCAGCAGCGTAACATCAACAGGGGGCTACACCTTC
TRBV30,TRBJ2-1,TRBD2,-,CAWAGGYNEQFF,TGTGCCTGGGCGGGGGGGTACAATGAGCAGTTCTTC
TRBV11-2,TRBJ2-7,TRBD1,-,CASSLDRDSYEQYF,TGTGCCAGCAGCTTAGACAGGGACAGCTACGAGCAGTACTTC
TRBV4-1,TRBJ1-6,-,-,CASSQGQRYNSPLHF,TGCGCCAGCAGCCAAGGACAGAGATATAATTCACCCCTCCACTTT
TRBV7-9,TRBJ1-2,TRBD1,-,CASSSQGAGGYTF,TGTGCCAGCAGCTCGCAGGGGGCGGGTGGCTACACCTTC
TRBV10-3,TRBJ2-7,-,-,CAISEGATPYEQYF,TGTGCCATCAGTGAGGGGGCCACCCCCTACGAGCAGTACTTC
TRBV6-5,TRBJ1-3,TRBD1,-,CASRSGGSLGNTIYF,TGTGCCAGCAGATCAGGGGGTTCGTTAGGAAACACCATATATTTT
TRBV6-1,TRBJ2-5,TRBD2,-,CASRTSGKETQYF,TGTGCCAGCAGGACTAGCGGGAAAGAGACCCAGTACTTC
TRBV15,TRBJ1-4,TRBD1,-,CATSRGNGQVNEKLFF,TGTGCCACCAGCAGAGGAAACGGACAGGTTAATGAAAAACTGTTTTTT
TRBV27,TRBJ2-1,TRBD1,-,CASSHAGTGINEQFF,TGTGCCAGCAGTCACGCCGGGACAGGGATCAATGAGCAGTTCTTC
TRBV5-1,TRBJ1-1,-,-,CASSLDKNTEAFF,TGCGCCAGCAGCTTGGATAAGAACACTGAAGCTTTCTTT
TRBV4-2,TRBJ2-7,TRBD1,once,CASSQLTGVYFEQYF,TGTGCCAGCAGCCAACTTACAGGGGTGTACTTTGAGCAGTACTTC
TRBV15,TRBJ2-1,-,-,CATSRVGTDYNEQFF,TGTGCCACCAGCAGAGTCGGGACTGACTACAATGAGCAGTTCTTC
TRBV15,TRBJ2-3,TRBD2,-,CATSRELAGAGDTQYF,TGTGCCACCAGCAGAGAACTAGCGGGAGCTGGAGATACGCAGTATTTT
TRBV18,TRBJ2-7,-,-,CASSPGQGSSYEQYF,TGTGCCAGCTCACCGGGGCAGGGGAGCTCCTACGAGCAGTACTTC
TRBV27,TRBJ2-7,TRBD2,-,CASSPQLRGLSYEQYF,TGTGCCAGCAGCCCCCAGTTGCGGGGGTTATCCTACGAGCAGTACTTC
TRBV18,TRBJ1-2,TRBD1,-,CASSPGTVYGYTF,TGTGCCAGCTCACCTGGGACAGTCTATGGCTACACCTTC
TRBV5-1,TRBJ2-3,TRBD1,-,CASSRSGTGGTDTQYF,TGCGCCAGCAGCCGGAGCGGGACAGGGGGCACAGATACGCAGTATTTT
TRBV4-1,TRBJ2-7,-,-,CASSQDRDIYEQYF,TGCGCCAGCAGCCAAGACAGGGATATCTACGAGCAGTACTTC
TRBV25-1,TRBJ1-4,-,-,CASSDPSGGNEKLFF,TGTGCCAGCAGTGACCCTTCCGGAGGGAATGAAAAACTGTTTTTT
TRBV27,TRBJ1-2,-,-,CAARVSNGYTF,TGTGCCGCCAGGGTTTCGAATGGCTACACCTTC
TRBV30,TRBJ1-4,-,-,CAWSVGGIDEKLFF,TGTGCCTGGAGTGTAGGCGGGATAGATGAGAAACTGTTTTTT
TRBV7-9,TRBJ1-4,-,-,CASSKAIRDSPNEKLFF,TGTGCCAGCAGCAAAGCGATACGAGACAGTCCTAATGAAAAACTGTTTTTT
TRBV9,TRBJ2-6,-,-,CASSSQGGLNSGANVLTF,TGTGCCAGCAGCTCCCAGGGGGGACTTAACTCTGGGGCCAACGTCCTGACTTTC
TRBV2,TRBJ2-2,TRBD2,once,CASSGITSGEVGTGELFF,TGTGCCAGCAGTGGGATAACTAGCGGGGAGGTCGGCACCGGGGAGCTGTTTTTT
TRBV7-3,TRBJ2-7,-,-,CASSLQPGVEQYF,TGTGCCAGCAGCTTACAGCCGGGTGTGGAGCAGTACTTC
TRBV27,TRBJ2-7,TRBD1,-,CASSSGPGQGAYEQYF,TGTGCCAGCAGTTCCGGACCGGGACAGGGGGCCTACGAGCAGTACTTC
TRBV18,TRBJ2-2,-,-,CASSPLASGPNTGELFF,TGTGCCAGCTCACCACTTGCGAGCGGACCGAACACCGGGGAGCTGTTTTTT
TRBV27,TRBJ2-7,TRBD1,-,CASSLIRDRGREQYF,TGTGCCAGCAGTTTAATCCGGGACAGGGGTCGCGAGCAGTACTTC
TRBV7-9,TRBJ1-6,-,-,CASSQGNSGLYNSPLHF,TGTGCCAGCAGCCAGGGGAATTCGGGGCTCTATAATTCACCCCTCCACTTT
TRBV28,TRBJ1-2,TRBD1,-,CATDHRDRTYGYTF,TGTGCCACCGACCACCGGGACAGGACCTATGGCTACACCTTC
TRBV5-6,TRBJ1-5,-,-,CASSQGLYSNQPQHF,TGTGCCAGCAGCCAAGGACTGTATAGCAATCAGCCCCAGCATTTT
TRBV5-4,TRBJ2-5,TRBD1,-,CASSLTQGAEETQYF,TGTGCCAGCAGCTTAACTCAGGGGGCAGAAGAGACCCAGTACTTC
TRBV7-3,TRBJ2-5,-,once,CAPGWGVGTQYF,TGTGCCCCCGGGTGGGGGGTTGGGACCCAGTACTTC
TRBV7-9,TRBJ2-7,TRBD1,-,CASSPTQGQGRFYEQYF,TGTGCCAGCAGCCCTACCCAGGGACAGGGGCGATTTTACGAGCAGTACTTC
TRBV7-2,TRBJ2-4,TRBD2,-,CASSSSTSVGAKNIQYF,TGTGCCAGCAGCTCTTCAACTAGCGTTGGAGCCAAAAACATTCAGTACTTC
TRBV6-5,TRBJ1-1,TRBD1,-,CASSYLGTANTEAFF,TGTGCCAGCAGTTACCTCGGGACAGCGAACACTGAAGCTTTCTTT